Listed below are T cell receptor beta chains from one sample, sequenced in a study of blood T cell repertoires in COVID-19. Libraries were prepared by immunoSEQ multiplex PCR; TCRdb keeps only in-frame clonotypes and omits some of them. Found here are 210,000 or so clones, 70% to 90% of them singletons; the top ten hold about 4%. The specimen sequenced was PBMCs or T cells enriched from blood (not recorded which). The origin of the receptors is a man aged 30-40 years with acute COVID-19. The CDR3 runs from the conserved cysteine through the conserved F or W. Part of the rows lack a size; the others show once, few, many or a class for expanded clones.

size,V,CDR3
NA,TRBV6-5,CASRAGQGFTGELFF
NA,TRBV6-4,CASSSRSITVPSPLHF
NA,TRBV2,CASSKRAMGGQGTDTQYF
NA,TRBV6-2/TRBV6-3,CASSYSPLRLAGMNEQFF
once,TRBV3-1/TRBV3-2,CASSQLAGARDTQYF
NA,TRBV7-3,CASSLTGGSMETQYF
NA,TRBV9,CASSVAGQSNQPQHF
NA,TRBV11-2,CASSLPGIGGNTIYF
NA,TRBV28,CASRRDNSYNEQFF
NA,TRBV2,CASSELGQLNEKLFF
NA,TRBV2,CASKSGELFF
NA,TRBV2,CASSGTQGVDTEAFF
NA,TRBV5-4,CASSTPPDTYNEQFF
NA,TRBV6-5,CASSQWGDGYTF
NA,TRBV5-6,CASTWRGSNQPQHF
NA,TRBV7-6,CASSFARGENTGELFF
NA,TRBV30,CAWSAAGYNQPQHF
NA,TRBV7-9,CASSFEQGIAKNIQYF
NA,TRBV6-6,CASTKGYYGYTF
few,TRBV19,CASSPTFRSTEAFF
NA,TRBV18,CASSPQGTGVTYEQYF
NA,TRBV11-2,CASSPDLKNIQYF
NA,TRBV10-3,CAINSQANQPQHF
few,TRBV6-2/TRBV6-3,CASSLTGLNTEAFF
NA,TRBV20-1,CSASFPLNTEAFF
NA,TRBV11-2,CASSLFTGDAEAFF
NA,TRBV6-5,CASRSISGNTIYF
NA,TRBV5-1,CASGREVHTEAFF